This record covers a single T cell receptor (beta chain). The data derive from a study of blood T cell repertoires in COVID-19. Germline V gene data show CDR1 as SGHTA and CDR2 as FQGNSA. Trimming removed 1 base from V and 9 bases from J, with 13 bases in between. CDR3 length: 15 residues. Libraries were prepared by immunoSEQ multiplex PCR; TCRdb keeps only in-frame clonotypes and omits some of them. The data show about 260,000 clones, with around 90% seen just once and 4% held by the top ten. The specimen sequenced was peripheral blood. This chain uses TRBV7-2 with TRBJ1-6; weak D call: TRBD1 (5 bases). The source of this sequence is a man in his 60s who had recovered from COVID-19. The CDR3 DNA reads TGTGCCAGCAGCTTAGAAACAGGCCGAGGTTCACCCCTCCACTTT. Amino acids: CASSLETGRGSPLHF.